Each of the 28 T cell receptor beta chains below was sequenced from the same sample in a study of cytomegalovirus exposure and HLA in healthy donors. The PCR employed 60 Vbeta primers together with 13 Jbeta primers. Assay used: immunoSEQ multiplex PCR; TCRdb lists only in-frame clones, some missing. The sample carries roughly 180,000 clones, around 74% recorded once. The sample taken for sequencing was PBMCs. These receptors were taken from a female donor in good health and CMV-seronegative.

The genes are TRBV9 and TRBJ1-1; D is possibly TRBD1 (6 bases). This CDR3 is built from 14 residues. Germline lookup yields CDR1 SGDLS and CDR2 YYNGEE. Trimming took off 1 base at V and 1 base at J, with 8 bases between the two ends. CDR3 DNA sequence: TGTGCCAGCAGCGTAAGGGGACAGAACACTGAAGCTTTCTTT. The encoded protein is CASSVRGQNTEAFF.

This clone was picked up one time. This sequence joins TRBV23-1 and TRBJ1-2; D is unclear. TRBV23-1 qualifies as an ORF whose function is uncertain. The ends were cut back, 6 bases at V and 3 bases at J, with 11 bases in the middle. The CDR3 runs 13 residues. The CDR3 nucleotides are TGCGCCAGCAGCGGGGTGTCCCACTATGGCTACACCTTC. This codes for CASSGVSHYGYTF.

The chain recombines TRBV7-2 with TRBJ2-1, with TRBD1 matching over 8 bases. CDR3 size: 14 residues. In germline, CDR1 is SGHTA, CDR2 FQGNSA. The V segment lost 1 base and the J segment 8 bases; nucleotides outside the gene matches: 4. The CDR3 bases are TGTGCCAGCAGCTTAGAGGCGGACAGGGATGAGCAGTTCTTC. This codes for CASSLEADRDEQFF.

In nucleotides, the CDR3 is TGTGCCAGCAGTAGTGGCCTCGACAATGAGCAGTTCTTC. Translation gives CASSSGLDNEQFF. This chain links TRBV6-5 with TRBJ2-1; D unresolved. Germline CDR1 reads MNHEY; CDR2 reads SVGAGI. This CDR3 is 13 amino acids long. Trimming shortened V by 5 bases and J by 5 bases, and 10 bases separated the two germline ends.

The chain employs TRBV5-4 and TRBJ2-1; possible D gene TRBD2, 5 bases. V lost 1 base, J lost 7 bases, and 12 bases lay in between. Germline-derived CDR1 and CDR2 are SGHNT and YYREEE (reference sequence). The CDR3 runs to 14 residues. The CDR3 DNA sequence: TGTGCCAGCAGCTTGTCGATTCGGGGTAATGAGCAGTTCTTC. It yields the protein CASSLSIRGNEQFF.

This clone was seen more than once but under ten times. The V gene is TRBV5-4, the J gene TRBJ2-1; TRBD2 matches at 7 bases. Germline CDR1 and CDR2: SGHNT and YYREEE (reference sequence). This CDR3 comprises 16 residues. The V gene end was trimmed by 5 bases and the J gene end by 1 base; junction bases not matched to a gene: 9. The CDR3 spells CASSSSRERSYNEQFF. The CDR3 DNA is TGTGCCAGCAGTTCCTCGCGGGAGAGGTCCTACAATGAGCAGTTCTTC.

J is TRBJ2-6 and V is TRBV5-6; a possible D gene is TRBD1 (5 bases). This CDR3 contains 15 residues. CDR1 SGHDT and CDR2 YYEEEE come from the germline V gene. V was trimmed by 1 base and J by 0 bases, leaving 5 bases between them. The CDR3 DNA reads TGTGCCAGCAGCTTGAGGGGCTCTGGGGCCAACGTCCTGACTTTC. Translation: CASSLRGSGANVLTF.

With respect to this clone: The conserved phenylalanine or tryptophan normally closing the CDR3 is absent here, so this likely arose from a read error. The chain has TRBV5-1 and TRBJ1-2; no reliable D call. The CDR3 length is 14 residues. V dropped 3 bases and J dropped 4 bases, with 13 bases sitting between them. CDR1 and CDR2 (germline): SGHRS, YFSETQ. CDR3 coding DNA: TGCGCCAGCAGCTCCCGGCATGGAGGCTATGGCTACACCCTC. This translates into CASSSRHGGYGYTL.

This clone has just a few counts. J is TRBJ1-5 and V is TRBV6-5; a weak D match, TRBD1 (6 bases). Trimming cost V 6 bases and J 3 bases, with 9 bases left between them. Germline V CDR1 and CDR2: MNHEY, SVGAGI. CDR3 length: 13 residues. DNA for the CDR3: TGTGCCAGCAGACAGGGTTACAATCAGCCCCAGCATTTT. Translated: CASRQGYNQPQHF.

This clone came up once. This rearrangement joins TRBV18 to TRBJ1-1, with D unresolved. The germline CDR1 and CDR2 sequences are KGHSH and LQKENI. V lost 5 bases, J lost 0 bases, and 7 bases lay in between. The CDR3 has 13 amino acids. The CDR3 DNA reads TGTGCCAGCTCAAGGGAGATGAACACTGAAGCTTTCTTT. This encodes CASSREMNTEAFF.

V is TRBV4-3 and J is TRBJ2-5, with D possibly TRBD2 on 6 matching bases. The CDR3 spans 15 residues. V lost 0 bases and J 7 bases, leaving 15 bases between the germline ends. The V gene's germline CDR1 is LGHNA and CDR2 YSLEER. The CDR3 protein is CASSQDLGGTGTQYF. The CDR3 region has the DNA TGCGCCAGCAGCCAAGATTTGGGGGGAACAGGGACCCAGTACTTC.

V and J are TRBV19 and TRBJ1-6; 11 bases are a match to TRBD1. This CDR3 has 15 residues. Germline loops: CDR1 LNHDA, CDR2 SQIVND (reference sequence). The ends lost 3 bases at V and 10 bases at J; junction bases unmatched: 5. This chain's CDR3 is CASSIDRTGGSPLHF. The CDR3 coding sequence is TGTGCCAGTAGTATCGACCGGACAGGGGGCTCACCCCTCCACTTT.

This clone was seen a single time. The genes are TRBV19 and TRBJ2-2; 7 nucleotides align to TRBD2. Germline-derived CDR1 and CDR2 are LNHDA and SQIVND (reference sequence). The CDR3 totals 14 residues. V shed 3 bases, J shed 5 bases, and the junction held 3 bases outside the gene matches. The CDR3 DNA reads as TGTGCCAGTAGTATTCACGGGGGGACCGGGGAGCTGTTTTTT. Translating it yields CASSIHGGTGELFF.

This chain connects TRBV19 to TRBJ2-4, with TRBD2 identical over 11 bases. V trimming: 0 bases; J trimming: 1 base; junction bases outside the gene matches: 8. The germline gives CDR1 LNHDA, CDR2 SQIVND (reference sequence). The CDR3 is made up of 19 amino acids. CDR3 region: CASSIEPLPSGRAKNIQYF. CDR3 nucleotide sequence: TGTGCCAGTAGTATAGAACCACTCCCTAGCGGGAGGGCCAAAAACATTCAGTACTTC.

V usage is TRBV19 and J usage is TRBJ1-1; D ambiguous. V was cut by 7 bases and J by 1 base, with 4 bases left in between. Per germline, CDR1 LNHDA and CDR2 SQIVND (reference sequence). This CDR3 is built from 11 residues. The CDR3 DNA reads as TGTGCCAGTATCAAGAACACTGAAGCTTTCTTT. This sequence encodes CASIKNTEAFF.

V is TRBV4-2 and J is TRBJ2-2, with 12 bases lining up with TRBD2. Per the germline V gene, CDR1 is LGHNA and CDR2 is YNFKEQ. The CDR3 is 20 amino acids. Losses at the gene ends were 4 bases for V and 7 bases for J; bases not matched to a gene: 19. The CDR3 DNA reads as TGTGCCAGCAGCCCCGGGACTAGCGGGCCTCCTCGTCCAACGGGCGGGGAGCTGTTTTTT. This translates into CASSPGTSGPPRPTGGELFF.

The chain is built from TRBV9 and TRBJ2-3, with 12 bases identical to TRBD2. This CDR3 spans 18 amino acids. Germline values: CDR1 SGDLS, CDR2 YYNGEE. V gave up 4 bases and J gave up 5 bases; unmatched junction bases: 14. CDR3 nucleotide sequence: TGTGCCAGCAGCACCACGACTAGCGGGGGCCTCGCAGGAGATACGCAGTATTTT. Amino acids: CASSTTTSGGLAGDTQYF.

The chain recombines TRBV18 with TRBJ2-7; a possible D gene is TRBD1 (6 bases). Germline V gene sequence: CDR1 KGHSH, CDR2 LQKENI. V shed 6 bases and J shed 0 bases, with 18 bases lying between them. The CDR3 consists of 16 residues. The CDR3 region is CASSPSRQGSSYEQYF. Written as DNA, the CDR3 is TGTGCCAGCTCCCCCTCACGGCAGGGGAGCTCCTACGAGCAGTACTTC. The variable domain in full, completed from reference TRBV18 and TRBJ2-7, reads NAGVMQNPRHLVRRRGQEARLRCSPMKGHSHVYWYRQLPEEGLKFMVYLQKENIIDESGMPKERFSAEFPKEGPSILRIQQVVRGDSAAYFCASSPSRQGSSYEQYFGPGTRLTVT.

J is TRBJ1-5 and V is TRBV6-5, with TRBD1 matching over 8 bases. Germline-derived CDR1 and CDR2 are MNHEY and SVGAGI. CDR3 length equals 15 residues. Trimming removed 5 bases from V and 6 bases from J; junction bases left unmatched: 9. The CDR3 region is CASSLRQGFGQPQHF. CDR3 coding DNA: TGTGCCAGCAGTCTCCGACAGGGGTTTGGTCAGCCCCAGCATTTT.

The V gene is TRBV6-4, the J gene TRBJ2-5; tentatively, D is TRBD1 or TRBD2 (6 bases each). The J call may be incorrect, as the DNA end agrees better with TRBJ2-7. From germline, CDR1 is MRHNA and CDR2 SNTAGT. This CDR3 has 12 amino acids. The CDR3 loop is CASSDGGPEQYF. Here the CDR3 DNA reads TGTGCCAGCAGCGACGGGGGCCCCGAGCAGTACTTC.

The rearrangement joins TRBV9 to TRBJ1-2; 11 bases agree with TRBD1. Trimming took 3 bases from V and 2 from J; bases not matched to a gene: 9. CDR1 and CDR2 from the germline V gene are SGDLS and YYNGEE. The CDR3 sequence is 17 residues long. The CDR3 is CASSATGTGGLNYGYTF. The CDR3 nucleotides are TGTGCCAGCAGCGCCACCGGGACAGGGGGGTTGAACTATGGCTACACCTTC.

V gene TRBV28 combines with J gene TRBJ2-3, with TRBD2 identical over 14 bases. V lost 4 bases and J lost 3; bases outside the gene matches: 12. CDR1 MDHEN and CDR2 SYDVKM come from the germline V gene. There are 19 residues in the CDR3. CDR3 sequence (DNA): TGTGCCAGCAGTTGGGGACTAGCGGGAGAGGAAAGGTCAACAGATACGCAGTATTTT. Its translation: CASSWGLAGEERSTDTQYF.

This chain joins TRBV27 and TRBJ1-1; the match to TRBD1 covers 8 bases. Germline lookup yields CDR1 MNHEY and CDR2 SMNVEV (reference sequence). V gave up 3 bases and J gave up 5 bases; unmatched junction bases: 5. This CDR3 spans 14 amino acids. The DNA of the CDR3 is TGTGCCAGCAGTTTCGGGACAGGAGCGACTGAAGCTTTCTTT. As protein: CASSFGTGATEAFF.

Turning to this clone: The junction departs from germline at one end; a sequencing error may be responsible. Other DNA sequences from this sample encode an identical CDR3 as well. The rearrangement uses TRBV7-8 and TRBJ1-1; D is possibly TRBD1 (6 bases). The CDR3 extends over 14 amino acids. Per the germline V gene, CDR1 is SGHVS and CDR2 is FQNEAQ. The CDR3 region has the DNA TGTGCTAGCAGCTTTGGGGGCGAGGACACTGAAGCTTTCTTT. It encodes CASSFGGEDTEAFF.

This chain joins TRBV5-1 and TRBJ1-5; TRBD1 matches 9 bases. The ends lost 4 bases at V and 9 bases at J; junction bases unmatched: 5. CDR1 and CDR2 from the germline V gene are SGHRS and YFSETQ. This CDR3 is built from 13 residues. CDR3 nucleotides: TGCGCCAGCAGCGCGGACAGGGGTTCGCCCCAGCATTTT. Protein sequence: CASSADRGSPQHF.

The rearrangement uses TRBV19 and TRBJ1-1; D gene uncertain. Germline V gene lookup returns CDR1 LNHDA and CDR2 SQIVND (reference sequence). The CDR3 totals 12 residues. Trimming took off 6 bases at V and 3 bases at J, with 8 bases between the two ends. The CDR3 bases are TGTGCCAGTAGCTTACAGTACACTGAAGCTTTCTTT. As protein: CASSLQYTEAFF.

This clone has a single count. The chain employs TRBV28 and TRBJ1-2; 7 nucleotides match TRBD1. Germline V gives CDR1 MDHEN, CDR2 SYDVKM. With 2 bases clipped from V and 2 bases from J, the junction kept 5 bases outside the gene matches. The CDR3 covers 15 residues. In nucleotides, the CDR3 is TGTGCCAGCAGTTTAAGGGGGCAGGGAAACTATGGCTACACCTTC. Its translation: CASSLRGQGNYGYTF.

V gene TRBV4-3 combines with J gene TRBJ2-7; 7 positions match TRBD2. The CDR3 has 14 residues. Losses at the gene ends were 1 base for V and 2 bases for J; bases not matched to a gene: 2. Per the germline V gene, CDR1 is LGHNA and CDR2 is YSLEER. This CDR3 reads CASSQASGPYEQYF. CDR3 DNA sequence: TGCGCCAGCAGCCAAGCTAGCGGCCCCTACGAGCAGTACTTC.